The 27 T cell receptor beta chains in this list originate from one sample, sequenced in a study of blood T cell repertoires in COVID-19. Measured with immunoSEQ multiplex PCR; TCRdb has only the in-frame clones, and not every one. The repertoire consists of under 250,000 clones, with approximately 83% occurring once and the leading ten covering more than 1.5%. The sequenced material came from peripheral blood. The source is a man aged 30-40 years who had recovered from COVID-19.

CDR3 nucleotide sequence: TGTGCCAGCAGTTTATCTGCAGGTGGGGGGGCATCCGGGGAGCTGTTTTTT. It specifies CASSLSAGGGASGELFF. V usage is TRBV27 and J usage is TRBJ2-2; tentative D call: TRBD2 (7 bases). CDR3 length: 17 amino acids. V lost 0 bases and J 6 bases, leaving 17 bases between the germline ends. CDR1 and CDR2 (germline): MNHEY, SMNVEV (reference sequence).

The table lists this clone with a count of one. The genes are TRBV3-1 (or the pseudogene TRBV3-2) and TRBJ2-7, with D maybe TRBD2 (5 bases). V lost 1 base and J 3 bases, leaving 13 bases between the germline ends. The CDR3 runs to 15 residues. Germline CDR1 reads LGHDT; CDR2 reads YNNKEL (reference sequence). Here the CDR3 reads CASSQAPQEDYEQYF. The CDR3, as DNA: TGTGCCAGCAGCCAAGCCCCCCAGGAGGACTACGAGCAGTACTTC.

This sequence joins TRBV12-3 or TRBV12-4 and TRBJ2-7; 7 bases map to TRBD1. This CDR3 has 13 residues. J was trimmed by 5 bases and V by 4 bases; bases with no gene match: 5. The CDR3 DNA follows: TGTGCCAGCAGTTCATACAGGGGCGACGAGCAGTACTTC. Residues: CASSSYRGDEQYF.

V usage is TRBV29-1 and J usage is TRBJ1-1; the D gene is possibly TRBD1 (5 bases). This CDR3 spans 14 amino acids. V lost 8 bases, J lost 4 bases, and 20 bases lay in between. Germline CDR1 reads SQVTM; CDR2 reads ANQGSEA. The CDR3 DNA is TGCAGCCTCTCCCTCGACAGACCGAGCACTGAAGCTTTCTTT. This gives the protein CSLSLDRPSTEAFF. The full variable domain, its missing parts supplied by reference TRBV29-1 and TRBJ1-1, is SAVISQKPSRDICQRGTSLTIQCQVDSQVTMMFWYRQQPGQSLTLIATANQGSEATYESGFVIDKFPISRPNLTFSTLTVSNMSPEDSSIYLCSLSLDRPSTEAFFGQGTRLTVV.

CDR3 loop: CASSTTGTSEGFF. In nucleotides, the CDR3 is TGTGCCAGCAGCACAACCGGGACATCAGAGGGATTCTTC. The rearrangement uses TRBV9 and TRBJ2-1; perhaps TRBD1 as D (6 bases). In germline, CDR1 is SGDLS, CDR2 YYNGEE. Trimming shortened V by 4 bases and J by 16 bases, and 21 bases separated the two germline ends. This CDR3 region has 13 residues.

The chain employs TRBV4-1 and TRBJ2-3; a weak D match, TRBD1 (6 bases). Trimming shortened V by 3 bases and J by 0 bases, and 13 bases separated the two germline ends. CDR3 size: 16 residues. Germline loops: CDR1 MGHRA, CDR2 YSYEKL. The CDR3 bases are TGCGCCAGCAGCCACTCTAGGGACACTAGCACAGATACGCAGTATTTT. Its translation: CASSHSRDTSTDTQYF.

The V and J genes are TRBV3-1 (or the pseudogene TRBV3-2) and TRBJ2-6; weak D call: TRBD1 (8 bases). Per germline, CDR1 LGHDT and CDR2 YNNKEL (reference sequence). Trimming shortened V by 5 bases and J by 0 bases, and 14 bases separated the two germline ends. This CDR3 spans 17 amino acids. CDR3 in amino acids: CASSKDREGSGANVLTF. CDR3 bases: TGTGCCAGCAGCAAGGACAGGGAGGGCTCTGGGGCCAACGTCCTGACTTTC.

The V call is TRBV5-6, the J call TRBJ2-1; D is possibly TRBD1 (5 bases). Trimming left V 2 bases short and J 0 bases short, with 12 bases between. The germline CDR1 and CDR2 sequences are SGHDT and YYEEEE. The CDR3 extends over 16 amino acids. The DNA of the CDR3 is TGTGCCAGCAGCTTTCGTCAGGGATCCTCCTACAATGAGCAGTTCTTC. Translation gives CASSFRQGSSYNEQFF.

This clone appeared a single time. The gene calls are TRBV12-5 and TRBJ1-5, with TRBD1 matching 9 bases. Germline CDR1 and CDR2: LGHNT and FRNRAP. V was clipped by 4 bases and J by 0 bases; unmatched bases: 13. CDR3 length equals 19 residues. CDR3 nucleotides: TGTGCTAGTGGTTCCTCAACGGACAGGGGTCCATATAGCAATCAGCCCCAGCATTTT. Its protein product is CASGSSTDRGPYSNQPQHF.

The rearrangement links TRBV25-1 to TRBJ2-2, with 8 bases fitting TRBD1. Unmatched junction bases numbered 6, after V lost 4 bases and J lost 8 bases. CDR1 and CDR2 from the germline V gene are MGHDK and SYGVNS. The CDR3 length is 14 residues. For the CDR3, the DNA is TGTGCCAGCAGTGTCCCAGGGGGCACGGGGGAGCTGTTTTTT. Protein sequence: CASSVPGGTGELFF.

The chain links TRBV5-6 to TRBJ2-5, with a possible D match to TRBD1 (5 bases). V lost 3 bases to trimming and J lost 0 bases, with 6 bases between them. This CDR3 is built from 13 residues. Germline lookup yields CDR1 SGHDT and CDR2 YYEEEE. CDR3 bases: TGTGCCAGCAGCTGGGGCAACCAAGAGACCCAGTACTTC. This encodes CASSWGNQETQYF. The entire variable domain, with the rest obtained from reference TRBV5-6 and TRBJ2-5, is as follows: DAGVTQSPTHLIKTRGQQVTLRCSPKSGHDTVSWYQQALGQGPQFIFQYYEEEERQRGNFPDRFSGHQFPNYSSELNVNALLLGDSALYLCASSWGNQETQYFGPGTRLLVL.

The gene calls are TRBV6-4 and TRBJ2-5, with 10 bases matching TRBD2. In germline, CDR1 is MRHNA, CDR2 SNTAGT. Trimming removed 0 bases from V and 2 bases from J; junction bases left unmatched: 3. The CDR3 runs 16 residues. CDR3 residues: CASSDSASGGQETQYF. The DNA for the CDR3 is TGTGCCAGCAGTGACTCGGCTAGCGGGGGACAAGAGACCCAGTACTTC.

The chain links TRBV28 to TRBJ1-3, with 8 bases fitting TRBD1. The length of the CDR3 is 14 residues. Germline V gene lookup returns CDR1 MDHEN and CDR2 SYDVKM. The trim removed 7 bases at V and 1 base at J, leaving 3 bases unmatched. The CDR3 bases are TGTGCCAGCATCCGGACAGGGTCTGGAAACACCATATATTTT. Amino acids: CASIRTGSGNTIYF.

The CDR3 region is CASSWTGGRETQYF. The DNA for the CDR3 is TGTGCCAGCAGCTGGACAGGGGGTCGGGAGACCCAGTACTTC. The J gene is TRBJ2-5, the V gene TRBV5-8; 10 positions match TRBD1. From germline, CDR1 is SGHTS and CDR2 YDEGEE. The V gene end was trimmed by 3 bases and the J gene end by 5 bases; junction bases not matched to a gene: 4. This CDR3 spans 14 amino acids. Based on the CDR3 plus reference TRBV5-8 and TRBJ2-5, the full variable domain is EAGVTQSPTHLIKTRGQQATLRCSPISGHTSVYWYQQALGLGLQFLLWYDEGEERNRGNFPPRFSGRQFPNYSSELNVNALELEDSALYLCASSWTGGRETQYFGPGTRLLVL.

J is TRBJ2-7 and V is TRBV5-1, with D perhaps matching TRBD1 (6 bases). The CDR3 consists of 15 residues. V was pared by 0 bases and J by 2 bases, with 12 bases between. Germline-derived CDR1 and CDR2 are SGHRS and YFSETQ. Here the CDR3 reads CASSLAEGGAYEQYF. As DNA, the CDR3 is TGCGCCAGCAGCTTGGCCGAAGGGGGAGCCTACGAGCAGTACTTC.

This chain uses TRBV20-1 with TRBJ1-1; D is uncertain. The CDR3 consists of 12 residues. With 3 bases removed from V and 6 bases from J, the gap between germline ends came to 11 bases. Germline V CDR1 and CDR2: DFQATT, SNEGSKA (reference sequence). The CDR3 DNA is TGCAGTGCTAGTGCAACCGGTGCTGAAGCTTTCTTT. Translated: CSASATGAEAFF.

The genes are TRBV3-1 (or the pseudogene TRBV3-2) and TRBJ2-3, with D possibly being TRBD1 (5 bases). In germline, CDR1 is LGHDT, CDR2 YNNKEL (reference sequence). This CDR3 comprises 15 residues. The germline V and J ends were trimmed by 0 bases and 6 bases, with 13 bases remaining between them. The CDR3 spells CASSQEASGMDTQYF. The CDR3 nucleotides read TGTGCCAGCAGCCAAGAGGCGTCAGGGATGGATACGCAGTATTTT.

This clone was recorded only once. The chain has TRBV10-1 and TRBJ2-1, with 9 bases identical to TRBD2. In germline, CDR1 is WNHNN, CDR2 SYGVQD (reference sequence). This CDR3 comprises 14 residues. V lost 5 bases and J lost 4; bases outside the gene matches: 3. CDR3 protein: CASSPSGGYNEQFF. The CDR3 region has the DNA TGCGCCAGCAGTCCGAGCGGGGGGTACAATGAGCAGTTCTTC.

This sequence joins TRBV15 and TRBJ2-3, with a weak D call TRBD2 (5 bases). V lost 3 bases, J lost 0 bases, and 10 bases lay in between. Germline values: CDR1 LNHNV, CDR2 YYDKDF (reference sequence). This CDR3 is 15 amino acids long. The chain's CDR3 is CATSRDRGSTDTQYF. For the CDR3, the DNA is TGTGCCACCAGCAGGGACCGGGGAAGCACAGATACGCAGTATTTT. Combining the CDR3 with reference TRBV15 and TRBJ2-3 gives the whole variable domain DAMVIQNPRYQVTQFGKPVTLSCSQTLNHNVMYWYQQKSSQAPKLLFHYYDKDFNNEADTPDNFQSRRPNTSFCFLDIRSPGLGDTAMYLCATSRDRGSTDTQYFGPGTRLTVL.

This sequence joins TRBV10-2 and TRBJ2-7, with 9 bases fitting TRBD1. CDR3 size: 12 residues. Germline-derived CDR1 and CDR2 are WSHSY and SAAADI. CDR3: CASSESRDRALV. CDR3 nucleotides: TGCGCCAGCAGTGAGTCCCGGGACAGGGCCCTCGTC.

The chain joins TRBV12-3 or TRBV12-4 to TRBJ2-3; 7 bases are shared with TRBD2. V dropped 7 bases and J dropped 6; count of bases not matched to a gene: 7. CDR3 length: 13 residues. The CDR3 DNA reads TGTGCCAGCAATAGGGAGGGTTTTGATACGCAGTATTTT. It encodes CASNREGFDTQYF.

The rearrangement joins TRBV6-2 or TRBV6-3 to TRBJ2-2; the match to TRBD2 covers 11 bases. The ends lost 6 bases at V and 5 bases at J; junction bases unmatched: 8. CDR1 and CDR2 from the germline V gene are MNHEY and SVGEGT. The CDR3 loop spans 16 amino acids. Here the CDR3 DNA reads TGTGCCAGCAGCCGACTAGCGGGGACGGGAACCGGGGAGCTGTTTTTT. Its translation: CASSRLAGTGTGELFF.

The chain couples TRBV5-5 to TRBJ2-4; D might be TRBD1 (5 bases). V lost 2 bases and J 0 bases, leaving 18 bases between the germline ends. This CDR3 has 18 amino acids. Germline-derived CDR1 and CDR2 are SGHKS and YYEKEE (reference sequence). The CDR3 sequence is CASSFLDVTDVAKNIQYF. CDR3 sequence (DNA): TGTGCCAGCAGCTTCCTCGATGTGACAGACGTAGCCAAAAACATTCAGTACTTC.

The chain uses TRBV7-3 and TRBJ2-1, with D unclear. V gave up 4 bases and J gave up 7 bases, with 17 bases separating them. Germline V CDR1 and CDR2: SGHTA, FQGTGA. The CDR3 covers 15 residues. The CDR3 protein is CASSYDSHAENEQFF. For the CDR3, the DNA is TGTGCCAGCAGCTATGACTCGCACGCCGAAAATGAGCAGTTCTTC.

CDR3 in amino acids: CASSERGTLEQYF. CDR3 nucleotide sequence: TGTGCCAGCAGTGAGAGGGGGACCCTGGAGCAGTACTTC. The chain employs TRBV2 and TRBJ2-7, with D possibly being TRBD1 (6 bases). CDR3 length: 13 residues. V was pared by 3 bases and J by 7 bases, with 13 bases between. Looked up from germline, CDR1 is SNHLY and CDR2 is FYNNEI.

CDR3 amino acids: CASSEVGPGGRGEAFF. DNA of the CDR3: TGTGCCAGCAGTGAAGTGGGACCGGGGGGTCGAGGTGAAGCTTTCTTT. The chain is built from TRBV2 and TRBJ1-1; weak D call: TRBD1 (5 bases). Germline V CDR1 and CDR2: SNHLY, FYNNEI. V was pared by 1 base and J by 7 bases, with 19 bases between. The CDR3 contains 16 residues.

The chain carries TRBV27 and TRBJ2-7, with 7 bases lining up with TRBD1. CDR1 MNHEY and CDR2 SMNVEV come from the germline V gene (reference sequence). V lost 6 bases and J lost 6; bases outside the gene matches: 14. This CDR3 comprises 15 residues. The chain's CDR3 is CASRSLDRERGEQYF. The CDR3 region has the DNA TGTGCCAGCAGATCCCTCGACAGGGAGCGTGGCGAGCAGTACTTC.